This passage covers 4 T cell receptor beta chains from one sample sequenced in a study of T cell changes during pregnancy in multiple sclerosis. Produced via immunoSEQ multiplex PCR; TCRdb's table is partial and in-frame only. In the table there are over 55,000 clones, roughly nine tenths of which are singletons. This specimen consisted of peripheral blood, obtained after pregnancy. These receptors were taken from a female donor in good health, enrolled as a control in a pregnancy study.

The V gene is TRBV11-3, the J gene TRBJ2-5; TRBD2 is a possible D gene (5 bases). The CDR3 is 15 residues long. Trimming took 3 bases from V and 2 from J, leaving 13 bases between them. CDR1 and CDR2 (germline): SGHNT, YENEEA. The CDR3 region has the DNA TGTGCCAGCAGCTTTTACCTCACGGGACAAGAGACCCAGTACTTC. This gives the protein CASSFYLTGQETQYF.

V gene TRBV5-1 combines with J gene TRBJ2-7; 8 bases fit TRBD1. Trimming removed 4 bases from V and 3 bases from J; junction bases left unmatched: 12. The germline CDR1 and CDR2 sequences are SGHRS and YFSETQ. This CDR3 contains 16 residues. In nucleotides, the CDR3 is TGCGCCAGCAGCACCGACGCGGGGACAGGATACTACGAGCAGTACTTC. It yields the protein CASSTDAGTGYYEQYF.

This clone showed up just once. V usage is TRBV19 and J usage is TRBJ2-5; 14 bases align to TRBD2. The germline V gene has CDR1 LNHDA and CDR2 SQIVND (reference sequence). The CDR3 is 17 residues long. The J segment lost 2 bases and the V segment lost 3 bases, leaving 5 bases of the junction unmatched. DNA of the CDR3: TGTGCCAGTAGTATCCCACGACTAGCGGGGGGGCAAGAGACCCAGTACTTC. This codes for CASSIPRLAGGQETQYF.

For the CDR3, the DNA is TGTGCCAGCAGCTTACTCAGGGGCGCAGGGGGCTACACCTTC. Its translation: CASSLLRGAGGYTF. The chain uses TRBV7-8 and TRBJ1-2; TRBD1 might be the D (6 bases). CDR3 length equals 14 residues. The germline V and J ends were trimmed by 2 bases and 8 bases, with 15 bases remaining between them. The V gene's germline CDR1 is SGHVS and CDR2 FQNEAQ.